This paragraph covers one T cell receptor (beta chain) sequence. The data were taken from a study of blood T cell repertoires in COVID-19. The CDR3 runs 15 residues. The V gene lost 0 bases and the J gene lost 10 bases, with 17 bases spanning the gap. Germline CDR1 SGHRS, CDR2 YFSETQ. Method: immunoSEQ multiplex PCR; TCRdb's copy keeps in-frame clones and lacks some. The sample lists 190,000 or so clones; about 85% were seen once. Sequencing used peripheral blood. The V gene is TRBV5-1, the J gene TRBJ2-1; D possibly corresponds to TRBD2 (6 bases). This TCR derives from a man aged 55 to 70 with COVID-19, enrolled during active disease. The CDR3 bases are TGCGCCAGCAGCTTGGGCGCCGCGCGGGGAGGAGAGCAGTTCTTC. Translated, it gives CASSLGAARGGEQFF.